Following are 16 T cell receptor beta chains from one sample sequenced in a study of high-grade serous ovarian cancer treatment subgroups. Tumor samples were obtained before definitive surgery or chemotherapy. Produced via immunoSEQ multiplex PCR; TCRdb's table is partial and in-frame only. The data hold nearly 4,500 clones, with less than 85% observed a single time. Sequencing was performed on tumor tissue. All receptors derive from a human donor with high-grade serous ovarian cancer.

The CDR3 region is CASSLAGGAGTDTQYF. The CDR3 DNA reads as TGTGCCAGCAGCTTAGCAGGGGGGGCCGGGACAGATACGCAGTATTTT. J is TRBJ2-3 and V is TRBV7-2, with D tentatively TRBD2 (7 bases). CDR1 and CDR2 from the germline V gene are SGHTA and FQGNSA. Trimming took 0 bases from V and 3 from J, leaving 13 bases between them. This CDR3 region has 16 residues.

This clone was counted only a few times. V is TRBV5-1 and J is TRBJ1-5; 9 nucleotides agree with TRBD1. The CDR3 has 15 amino acids. J was trimmed by 3 bases and V by 0 bases; bases with no gene match: 1. Per the germline V gene, CDR1 is SGHRS and CDR2 is YFSETQ. For the CDR3, the DNA is TGCGCCAGCAGCTTGGGGACAGGGGACAATCAGCCCCAGCATTTT. Translated, it gives CASSLGTGDNQPQHF. The full variable domain, its missing parts supplied by reference TRBV5-1 and TRBJ1-5, is KAGVTQTPRYLIKTRGQQVTLSCSPISGHRSVSWYQQTPGQGLQFLFEYFSETQRNKGNFPGRFSGRQFSNSRSEMNVSTLELGDSALYLCASSLGTGDNQPQHFGDGTRLSIL.

In DNA, the CDR3 is TGTGCCAGCAGCTTAGCAACAAACACCGGGGAGCTGTTTTTT. Its translation is CASSLATNTGELFF. This chain uses TRBV7-2 with TRBJ2-2; D remains unclear. Germline values: CDR1 SGHTA, CDR2 FQGNSA. The CDR3 is 14 amino acids. Trimming pared 0 bases from V and 2 bases from J, leaving 4 bases between.

The chain couples TRBV4-1 to TRBJ1-2; 7 bases fit TRBD1. This CDR3 contains 17 residues. The germline CDR1 and CDR2 sequences are MGHRA and YSYEKL. Trimming removed 5 bases from V and 5 bases from J; junction bases left unmatched: 17. The CDR3: CASSEGPVQGIGYGYTF. The CDR3 DNA reads as TGCGCCAGCAGCGAGGGCCCCGTACAGGGGATAGGGTATGGCTACACCTTC.

V and J are TRBV11-3 and TRBJ2-7; TRBD1 agrees at 8 bases. J gave up 3 bases and V 5 bases, and 9 bases lay outside the gene matches. Germline V gene sequence: CDR1 SGHNT, CDR2 YENEEA. The CDR3 has 15 amino acids. CDR3 region: CASSGGRDRIYEQYF. Written as DNA, the CDR3 is TGTGCCAGCAGCGGGGGTCGGGACAGGATCTACGAGCAGTACTTC.

Written as DNA, the CDR3 is TGTGCCACCAGCGGATATCGGGTTCAAGAGACCCAGTACTTC. It specifies CATSGYRVQETQYF. The V and J genes are TRBV15 and TRBJ2-5; D not certain. The CDR3 is made up of 14 amino acids. The ends were cut back, 5 bases at V and 2 bases at J, with 12 bases in the middle. Germline V gene sequence: CDR1 LNHNV, CDR2 YYDKDF (reference sequence).

CDR3 coding DNA: TGTGCCAGCAGCTTGAAAGGGGAGGATACGCAGTATTTT. It codes for CASSLKGEDTQYF. The chain is built from TRBV5-7 and TRBJ2-3; either TRBD1 or TRBD2 may fit D (5 bases each). TRBV5-7 falls under the ORF class, with uncertain function. The CDR3 is 13 residues long. Deletions cut 1 base from V and 6 bases from J, with 9 bases between.

The chain combines TRBV6-5 with TRBJ2-1, with TRBD2 matching over 11 bases. The junction had 6 bases not matched to a gene; V was cut back by 6 bases and J by 5 bases. The CDR3 length is 15 residues. Germline V gene lookup returns CDR1 MNHEY and CDR2 SVGAGI. In nucleotides, the CDR3 is TGTGCCAGCAGCCCGACTAGCGGGGCAAACAATGAGCAGTTCTTC. Its protein product is CASSPTSGANNEQFF.

This clone is a singleton in its sample. The V call is TRBV25-1, the J call TRBJ2-7, with TRBD2 matching 9 bases. J gave up 2 bases and V 8 bases, and 4 bases lay outside the gene matches. CDR1 is MGHDK and CDR2 is SYGVNS in the germline V gene. The CDR3 is 13 residues long. This CDR3 reads CASARTSAYEQYF. The CDR3 DNA follows: TGTGCCAGCGCCCGGACTAGCGCCTACGAGCAGTACTTC.

The chain links TRBV19 to TRBJ1-2, with TRBD1 matching over 8 bases. The CDR3 is 15 amino acids. Germline V gene lookup returns CDR1 LNHDA and CDR2 SQIVND (reference sequence). The J segment lost 8 bases and the V segment lost 4 bases, leaving 12 bases of the junction unmatched. CDR3 sequence (DNA): TGTGCCAGTAGTACGGACGGACAGGGCGTGGGCGGCTACACCTTC. This encodes CASSTDGQGVGGYTF.

The J gene is TRBJ1-2, the V gene TRBV30; D gene uncertain. Trimming removed 4 bases from V and 6 bases from J, with 9 bases in between. Germline values: CDR1 GTSNPN, CDR2 SVGIG (reference sequence). The CDR3 covers 11 residues. CDR3 amino acids: CAWNRLHGYTF. The DNA for the CDR3 is TGTGCCTGGAACCGGCTCCATGGCTACACCTTC.

The chain has TRBV9 and TRBJ2-3; 7 nucleotides agree with TRBD2. Germline V gives CDR1 SGDLS, CDR2 YYNGEE. The CDR3 totals 14 residues. Trimming at V came to 7 bases and at J to 0 bases, leaving 5 bases not matched to a gene. This CDR3 is CASSLGGSTDTQYF. The CDR3 DNA is TGTGCCAGCTCCCTCGGGGGGAGCACAGATACGCAGTATTTT. Combining the CDR3 with reference TRBV9 and TRBJ2-3 gives the whole variable domain DSGVTQTPKHLITATGQRVTLRCSPRSGDLSVYWYQQSLDQGLQFLIQYYNGEERAKGNILERFSAQQFPDLHSELNLSSLELGDSALYFCASSLGGSTDTQYFGPGTRLTVL.

V usage is TRBV5-1 and J usage is TRBJ1-1; 7 bases agree with TRBD1. Germline V gives CDR1 SGHRS, CDR2 YFSETQ. J lost 7 bases, V lost 2 bases, and 8 bases had no gene match. CDR3 length equals 14 residues. The CDR3 reads CASSFRGADSEAFF. Written as DNA, the CDR3 is TGCGCCAGCAGCTTCAGGGGGGCAGACAGTGAAGCTTTCTTT.

V and J are TRBV7-2 and TRBJ2-5, with D hard to call. Germline CDR1 is SGHTA and CDR2 is FQGNSA. Trimming stripped 2 bases from V and 2 bases from J, with 3 bases between. The CDR3 sequence is 12 residues long. The CDR3: CASSLNQETQYF. The CDR3 DNA reads TGTGCCAGCAGCTTAAATCAAGAGACCCAGTACTTC.

Only one count was recorded for this clone. The chain couples TRBV9 to TRBJ1-1, with TRBD1 matching over 9 bases. V shed 3 bases and J 5 bases; nucleotides not matched to a gene: 5. Germline V gene sequence: CDR1 SGDLS, CDR2 YYNGEE. The CDR3 extends over 14 amino acids. CDR3 protein: CASSATGGRTEAFF. The CDR3 DNA sequence: TGTGCCAGCAGCGCGACAGGGGGTCGGACTGAAGCTTTCTTT.

The chain couples TRBV30 to TRBJ1-2; 7 bases map to TRBD1. CDR1 is GTSNPN and CDR2 is SVGIG in the germline V gene (reference sequence). V shed 5 bases and J 7 bases; nucleotides not matched to a gene: 13. This CDR3 region has 14 residues. The CDR3 DNA reads TGTGCCTGGTCCAAGACAGGGCTCGTGGGTGGCTACACCTTC. This sequence encodes CAWSKTGLVGGYTF.